This note documents a single TCR beta chain sequence. The antigen remains undetermined. CDR1 SEHNR and CDR2 FQNEAQ come from the germline V gene (reference sequence). The CDR3 consists of 12 residues. The V and J ends lost 5 bases and 4 bases respectively, with 8 bases between them. Before sequencing, viral peptide pools were used by the ViraFEST assay to expand antigen-specific CD4+ T cells. Following culture for around 10 days, CD4+ T cells were isolated. Documented for the person is a PCR-confirmed SARS-CoV-2 infection occurring between March and December 2020. They grew over 1.5 million PBMC in each well, adding around 9 IU/ml IL-2 and around 10 ug/ml peptides. On days 3 and 7, fresh IL-2 medium replaced half the medium. The data derive from a study of vaccination effects on CD4 cells after COVID-19. Study context: Participants each got two BNT162b2 or mRNA-1273 vaccine doses.

Sequenced by immunoSEQ multiplex PCR; TCRdb stores in-frame clones only, minus some. The sample records 25,000 to 35,000 clones, just over 70% being singletons. The TCR sequence derives from a human donor who had a prior SARS-CoV-2 infection. The source was CD4+ T cells from PBMCs cultured with a peptide pool, collected before COVID-19 vaccination. The V gene is TRBV7-9, the J gene TRBJ1-2; D not certain. CDR3: CASSLSLYGYTF. In DNA, the CDR3 is TGTGCCAGCAGCCTATCGCTCTATGGCTACACCTTC.